Listed below are T cell receptor beta chains from one sample, sequenced in a study of T cells after posttransplantation cyclophosphamide. This table comes from immunoSEQ multiplex PCR, and its TCRdb copy is limited to in-frame clones, with some not included. The table records about 9,100 clones, approximately 98% of them present only once. Sequenced: naive CD8+ T cells sorted from PBMCs. These receptors originate from a man aged 50 to 59 in good health, CMV-negative, and a related stem cell transplant donor. The CDR3 runs from the conserved cysteine through the conserved F or W. The D gene is left open where the match is weak. Expanded clones are given a class, and other clones once, few, many or no size at all.

TRBJ2-2 TRBD1 TRBV4-1 15 once TGCGCCAGCAGCTCCTGGACAGGGGGCACCGGGGAGCTGTTTTTT CASSSWTGGTGELFF
TRBJ2-3 TRBD2 TRBV5-1 16 . TGCGCCAGCAGCGTCAGCGGGGGGGCCTTATCCGATACGCAGTATTTT CASSVSGGALSDTQYF
TRBJ1-2 . TRBV14 13 . TGTGCCAGCAGCCCAGGGTCTTTGTATGGCTACACCTTC CASSPGSLYGYTF
TRBJ2-5 TRBD1 TRBV7-9 13 . TGTGCCAGCAGCCGGGGACAGCAAGAGACCCAGTACTTC CASSRGQQETQYF
TRBJ2-7 . TRBV4-3 13 . TGCGCCAGCAGCCCGGCGGACAGCTACGAGCAGTACTTC CASSPADSYEQYF
TRBJ1-2 . TRBV21-1 12 . TGTGCCAGCAGCAGACAACAGCATGGCTACACCTTC CASSRQQHGYTF
TRBJ1-2 . TRBV5-1 12 . TGCGCCAGCAGCCTGGGAGACAGGGGCTACACCTTC CASSLGDRGYTF
TRBJ2-7 . TRBV9 12 . TGTGCCAGCAGCCCAACGGGTAACGAGCAGTACTTC CASSPTGNEQYF
TRBJ2-7 TRBD1 TRBV6-6 14 . TGTGCCAGCAGCACATTCGGACAGGGGTACGAGCAGTACTTC CASSTFGQGYEQYF
TRBJ1-1 . TRBV5-6 12 . TGTGCCAGCAGCTTGGGTCATACTGAAGCTTTCTTT CASSLGHTEAFF
TRBJ2-4 TRBD1 TRBV6-4 19 . TGTGCCAGCACCATTTCTTGGACAGGAGATCGACTAGCCAAAAACATTCAGTACTTC CASTISWTGDRLAKNIQYF
TRBJ2-2 . TRBV7-3 13 . TGTGCCAGCTCCGGGTCTAGCACCGGGGAGCTGTTTTTT CASSGSSTGELFF
TRBJ2-7 . TRBV9 17 . TGTGCCAGCAGCGCTAATCGGGACACACTAGTGGGCTACGAGCAGTACTTC CASSANRDTLVGYEQYF
TRBJ2-2 TRBD1 TRBV29-1 15 . TGCAGCGTTGTGGGAGGACAGGGGGTGACCGGGGAGCTGTTTTTT CSVVGGQGVTGELFF
TRBJ2-3 TRBD2 TRBV6-1 17 . TGTGCCAGCAGCGAATCGACATGGCGGGAGGTGGCAGATACGCAGTATTTT CASSESTWREVADTQYF
TRBJ2-1 TRBD1 TRBV4-3 16 . TGCGCCAGCAGCCAAGTGGGGACAGGGGGTCTAAATGAGCAGTTCTTC CASSQVGTGGLNEQFF
TRBJ2-2 . TRBV19 17 . TGTGCCAGTAGTATTCTCTTTCCTACAGGGAATCTGGGGGAGCTGTTTTTT CASSILFPTGNLGELFF
TRBJ2-7 TRBD1 TRBV9 14 . TGTGCCAGCAGCGTTGGGGACAGCTCCTACGAGCAGTACTTC CASSVGDSSYEQYF
TRBJ1-1 . TRBV11-2 14 . TGTGCCAGCAGCTTTAGTGAAGAATATGATGAAGCTTTCTTT CASSFSEEYDEAFF
TRBJ1-2 TRBD1 TRBV30 15 . TGTGCCTGGAGTCCCGGGACAGGGGGCCACTATGGCTACACCTTC CAWSPGTGGHYGYTF
TRBJ2-7 TRBD2 TRBV2 14 few TGTGCCAGCAGTGATGCGGGAGAGGACTACGAGCAGTACTTC CASSDAGEDYEQYF
TRBJ2-3 . TRBV5-1 16 . TGCGCCAGCAGCTCGTATAGTATAGGCGGAACAGATACGCAGTATTTT CASSSYSIGGTDTQYF
TRBJ2-7 . TRBV5-8 14 . TGTGCCAGCAGTTCGGCAGGGTTCTCCTACGAGCAGTACTTC CASSSAGFSYEQYF
TRBJ2-7 . TRBV28 13 . TGTGCCAGCAGTTTAGGCCTCCCTTACGAGCAGTACTTC CASSLGLPYEQYF
TRBJ2-3 TRBD2 TRBV12-5 19 . TGTGCTAGTGGCTTCCCGGGGACTAGCGGGAGCATCCTCACAGATACGCAGTATTTT CASGFPGTSGSILTDTQYF
TRBJ2-5 TRBD2 TRBV9 14 once TGTGCCAGCAGCGAGAGCGGGAGGATGGAGACCCAGTACTTC CASSESGRMETQYF
TRBJ2-5 . TRBV6-5 13 . TGTGCCAGCAGTTTACCGGGAGAAGAGACCCAGTACTTC CASSLPGEETQYF
TRBJ1-2 . TRBV25-1 16 . TGTGCCAGCAGTGTGGCGAATTCGCACGGGGAGAATGGCTACACCTTC CASSVANSHGENGYTF
TRBJ1-3 . TRBV5-1 16 . TGCGCCAGCAGCTTGGCCATCAGGGGCTCTGGAAACACCATATATTTT CASSLAIRGSGNTIYF
TRBJ2-3 TRBD2 TRBV5-5 17 . TGTGCCAGCAGAGCAGGGACTAGCGGGAGCAGCACAGATACGCAGTATTTT CASRAGTSGSSTDTQYF
TRBJ2-5 . TRBV7-8 15 . TGTGCCAGCAGCTTAGCTCTAGGTATCCGAGGAGAGCAGTACTTC CASSLALGIRGEQYF
TRBJ1-6 TRBD1 TRBV7-8 19 . TGTGCCAGCAGCTTAGACCCGGGACAGGGAGGGTCCTATAATTCACTCCTCCACTTT CASSLDPGQGGSYNSLLHF
TRBJ2-7 TRBD2 TRBV7-9 17 once TGTGCCAGCAGCTCGTCTCTCGGGACTAGCGGTTACTACGAGCAGTACTTC CASSSSLGTSGYYEQYF
TRBJ1-1 . TRBV19 13 . TGTGCCCCAGGGCGGTTGGGGAACACTGAAGCTTTCTTT CAPGRLGNTEAFF
TRBJ1-5 . TRBV27 15 . TGTGCCAGCAGTTCGATCGGCAGGGTGCATCAGCCCCAGCATTTT CASSSIGRVHQPQHF
TRBJ2-7 . TRBV7-9 11 few TGTGCCAGCACCGTAATCTACGAGCAGTACTTC CASTVIYEQYF
TRBJ2-1 . TRBV29-1 14 once TGCAGCGTTGAGTTCAGGGGAACTTACAATGAGCAGTTCTTC CSVEFRGTYNEQFF
TRBJ2-6 . TRBV7-6 16 . TGTGCCAGCAGCCCCGCCGGACAGTCCGGGGCCAACGTCCTGACTTTC CASSPAGQSGANVLTF
TRBJ2-7 TRBD2 TRBV9 14 once TGTGCCAGCAGCCCTCGGACTAGCAAGGACGAGCAGTACTTC CASSPRTSKDEQYF
TRBJ2-5 . TRBV10-3 14 . TGTGCCATCAGTGAGCTTCAGGGTCAAGAGACCCAGTACTTC CAISELQGQETQYF
TRBJ2-2 . TRBV12-5 14 . TGTGCTAGTGGTTTGGACAGTTACACCGGGGAGCTGTTTTTT CASGLDSYTGELFF
TRBJ2-7 TRBD1 TRBV2 15 . TGTGCCAGCACCTACGAGGACAGGGGGCTCGACGAGCAGTACTTC CASTYEDRGLDEQYF
TRBJ2-3 TRBD2 TRBV5-1 15 . TGCGCCAGCAGCTTGGCAGCGGGAGGGACAGATACGCAGTATTTT CASSLAAGGTDTQYF
TRBJ2-7 TRBD1 TRBV9 14 . TGTGCCAGCAGCGTAGGAGCAGGGGGCTACGAGCAGTACTTC CASSVGAGGYEQYF
TRBJ2-7 . TRBV6-6 13 . TGTGCCAGCAGTTACTCGGGGCTCTACGAGCAGTACTTC CASSYSGLYEQYF
TRBJ2-7 . TRBV9 16 once TGTGCCAGCAGCGTAGCCTCCGGGACAAATTTTTACGAGCAGTACTTC CASSVASGTNFYEQYF
TRBJ2-1 . TRBV20-1 11 . TGCAGTGCTATTACCTACAATGAGCAGTTCTTC CSAITYNEQFF
TRBJ2-7 . TRBV2 13 . TGTGGTAGTGGCTGGGACACCTCCTACGAGCAGTACTTC CGSGWDTSYEQYF
TRBJ2-3 . TRBV21-1 14 . TGTGCCAGCAGCAAACAGGGGGCTGGGGATACGCAGTATTTT CASSKQGAGDTQYF
TRBJ1-2 . TRBV4-1 12 . TGCGCCAGCAGTAGCCGGGGGGATGGCTACACCTTC CASSSRGDGYTF
TRBJ2-7 TRBD2 TRBV27 16 . TGTGCCAGCAGCCTTACTAGCGGCCACGCCTCCTACGAGCAGTACTTC CASSLTSGHASYEQYF
TRBJ2-7 . TRBV9 14 . TGTACCAGCAGCGTAACCCAGGGCTCCTACGAGCAGTACTTC CTSSVTQGSYEQYF
TRBJ1-4 . TRBV6-1 15 . TGTGCCAGCAGTACGGTCGTGGCGGCTAATGAAAAACTGTTTTTT CASSTVVAANEKLFF
TRBJ2-3 TRBD1 TRBV9 16 . TGTGCCAGCAGCGACGGGGACAGGGGGCGGACAGATACGCAGTATTTT CASSDGDRGRTDTQYF
TRBJ2-3 TRBD2 TRBV9 15 . TGTGCCAGCAGCTTTATCGGGAGGGGCACAGATACGCAGTATTTT CASSFIGRGTDTQYF
TRBJ2-3 . TRBV9 17 . TGTGCCAGCAGCGTAGAGGGAACAGGCTCGGTCACAGATACGCAGTATTTT CASSVEGTGSVTDTQYF
TRBJ2-3 . TRBV11-1 18 . TGTGCCAGCAGCTTATCACATAGGACTGGAGCGAGCACAGATACGCAGTATTTT CASSLSHRTGASTDTQYF
TRBJ2-3 . TRBV6-5 13 . TGTGCCAGCAGTTCAGGCGTGGCAGATACGCAGTATTTT CASSSGVADTQYF
TRBJ1-2 TRBD1 TRBV5-1 15 . TGCGCCAGCAGCTTGGATGACAGGGGGAACTATGGCTACACCTTC CASSLDDRGNYGYTF